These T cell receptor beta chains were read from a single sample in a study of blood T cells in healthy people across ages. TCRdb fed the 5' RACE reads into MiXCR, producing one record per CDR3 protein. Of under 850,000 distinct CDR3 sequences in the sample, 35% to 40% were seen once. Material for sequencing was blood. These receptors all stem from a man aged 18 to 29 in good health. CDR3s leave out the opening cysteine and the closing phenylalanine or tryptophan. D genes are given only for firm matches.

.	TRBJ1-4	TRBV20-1	SARVRSGSGSGRATNEKLF
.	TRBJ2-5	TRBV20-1	SARQPLGGNEQY
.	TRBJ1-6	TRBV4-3	ASSHDLRSPLH
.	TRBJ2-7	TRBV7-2	ASSLRGGGSSYEQY
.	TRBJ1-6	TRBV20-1	SARGPRNSPLH
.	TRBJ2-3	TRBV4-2	ASSQDVAGSTDTQY
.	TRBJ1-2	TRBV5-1	ASSLAHDYGYT
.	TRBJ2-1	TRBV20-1	SARVGRYNEQF
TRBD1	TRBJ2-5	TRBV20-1	SAFLGQHLQTQY
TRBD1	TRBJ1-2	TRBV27	ASSLAPGQGRGGYT
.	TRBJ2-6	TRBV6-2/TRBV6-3	ASEGRYLAGANVLT
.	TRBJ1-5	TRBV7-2	ASSLEGQGGNQPQH
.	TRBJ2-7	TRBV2	ASRPGFGSYEQY
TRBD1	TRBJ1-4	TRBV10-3	AISEGQGGKLF
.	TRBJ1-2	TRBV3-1	ASSPGRGTYGYT
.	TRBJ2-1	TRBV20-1	SARDQGVGRKQF
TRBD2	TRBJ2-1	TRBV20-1	SARTSGGADEQF
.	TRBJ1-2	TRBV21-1	ASAPRDPITPMHGYT
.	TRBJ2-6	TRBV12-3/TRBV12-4	ASSPGAGDSGANVLT
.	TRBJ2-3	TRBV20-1	SALSGPQY
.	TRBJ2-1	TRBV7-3	ASSLNVDNEQF
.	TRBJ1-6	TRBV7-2	ASSLRGTGWGSPLH
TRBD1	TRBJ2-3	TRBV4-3	ASSQKDRSTDTQY
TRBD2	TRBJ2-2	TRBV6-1	ASSRPLAGLNTGELF
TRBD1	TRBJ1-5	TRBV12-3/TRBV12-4	ASSKTGGQPQH
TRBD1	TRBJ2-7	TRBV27	ASSPSGRGRDEQY
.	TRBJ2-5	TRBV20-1	SARGGTQRETQY
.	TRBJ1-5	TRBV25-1	ASSEVGTNQPQH
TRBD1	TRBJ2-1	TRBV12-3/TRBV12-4	ASSTGQASLGQF
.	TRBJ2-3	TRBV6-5	ASHGTDTQY
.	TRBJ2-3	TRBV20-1	SARRGDTQY
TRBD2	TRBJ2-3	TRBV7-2	ASSLKSSGGAKRGTDTQY
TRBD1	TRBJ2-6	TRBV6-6	ASSPQDRPSGANVLT
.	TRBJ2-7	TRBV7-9	ASSLEGRPYEQY
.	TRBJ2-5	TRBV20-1	SAPSSGPQETQY
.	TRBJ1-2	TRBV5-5	ASSLRTAHT
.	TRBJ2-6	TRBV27	ASSLQPSGANVLT
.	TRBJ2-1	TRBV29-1	SVDSGQSEQF
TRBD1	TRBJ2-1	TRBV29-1	SVEGGRRGTGEPRNEQF
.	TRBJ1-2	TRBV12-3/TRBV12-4	ASRKDTDNYGYT
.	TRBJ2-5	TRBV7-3	ASSSGHASNEQY
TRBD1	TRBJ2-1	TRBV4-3	ASSQDSTGVNEQF
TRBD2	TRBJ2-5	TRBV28	ASNSQGLAGETQY
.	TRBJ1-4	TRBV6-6	ASSYGGPSTNEKLF
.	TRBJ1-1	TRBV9	ASSMRGDTEAF
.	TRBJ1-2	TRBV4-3	ASSHNTGVGYT
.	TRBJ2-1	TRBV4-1	ASSRDSLGREQF
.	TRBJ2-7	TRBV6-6	ASSLLGADTFYEQY
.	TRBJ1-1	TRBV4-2	ASSQDGFGGAGTNTEAF
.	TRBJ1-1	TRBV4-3	ASSQINRANTEAF
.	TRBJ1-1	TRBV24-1	ATSDGSKNTEAF
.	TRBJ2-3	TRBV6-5	ASSETGVAAREY
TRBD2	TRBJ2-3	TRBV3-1	ASSPIRLAGGGDTQY
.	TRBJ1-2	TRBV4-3	ASSQDGRAGGYT